The T cell receptor (beta chain) described here comes from a study of identical twins. Each CDR3 protein gets one entry after TCRdb re-called the 5' RACE reads with MiXCR. The profile shows 250,000 to 350,000 distinct CDR3 sequences, under 9% of them singletons. Study-wide results and limits: Beta clonotypes that were abundant in cord blood contained fewer insertions, a pattern absent from memory repertoires. Out-of-frame alpha sequences common to twins exhibited a surplus of low generation probability. With monozygotic twins, out-of-frame TCR alpha sharing exceeded what models estimated. Surplus twin overlap in beta out-of-frame sequences was less pronounced.

In its sample, this clonotype was seen many times. The antigen is not known. The ends lost 5 bases at V and 0 bases at J; junction bases unmatched: 1. This CDR3 comprises 12 residues. Germline V lookup: CDR1 DFQATT, CDR2 SNEGSKA (reference sequence). The sample was also reused in another study, on yellow fever vaccine responses in identical twins.

Material for sequencing was memory (CD45RO+) T cells sorted from blood. The rearrangement links TRBV20-1 to TRBJ2-7; 7 nucleotides agree with TRBD2. This clonotype originated in a woman aged 18-29 years in good health. CDR3 in DNA: TGCAGTGCTGGGGGGGGCTCCTACGAGCAGTACTTC. This translates into CSAGGGSYEQYF.